This TCR beta chain was documented in a study of beta chain features in type 1 diabetes. Study-wide findings and caveats: Type 1 diabetes patients had TCRB CDR3s that were shorter (moderately but significantly so) in all four CD4+ subsets.

The CDR3 extends over 16 amino acids. Per germline, CDR1 SGHTA and CDR2 FQGNSA. The junction had 5 bases not matched to a gene; V was cut back by 1 base and J by 3 bases. As concerns this clone: No antigen is known for it.

cDNA synthesis used the whole RNA isolate, giving expressed TCRB sequences. Assay: immunoSEQ multiplex PCR; the TCRdb copy retains only in-frame clones and omits some. The sample carries some 240,000 clones, 16% recorded once. Each donor gave one heparinised blood draw averaging around 0.12 L. Sequencing was performed on naive CD4+ T cells from blood. The receptor was derived from a man aged 25-45 years with type 1 diabetes. The rearrangement uses TRBV7-2 and TRBJ2-1, with 8 bases matching TRBD1. In nucleotides, the CDR3 is TGTGCCAGCAGCTTAGTTGGGACAGGCTACTACAATGAGCAGTTCTTC. Amino acids: CASSLVGTGYYNEQFF.